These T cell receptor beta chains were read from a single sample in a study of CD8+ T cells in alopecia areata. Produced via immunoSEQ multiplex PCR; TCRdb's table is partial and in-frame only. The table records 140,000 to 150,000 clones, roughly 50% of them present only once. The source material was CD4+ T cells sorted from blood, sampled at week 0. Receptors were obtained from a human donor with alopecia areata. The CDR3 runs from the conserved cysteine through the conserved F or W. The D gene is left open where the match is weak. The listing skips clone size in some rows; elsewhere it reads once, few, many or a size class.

DNA: TGCGCCAGCAGCCAAGGAGTAGGCACAGATACGCAGTATTTT; CDR3: CASSQGVGTDTQYF; size: once; D: NA; V: TRBV4-1; J: TRBJ2-3
DNA: TGCAGCGTGACAGACCACGCTGGGAACACTGAAGCTTTCTTT; CDR3: CSVTDHAGNTEAFF; size: NA; D: NA; V: TRBV29-1; J: TRBJ1-1
DNA: TGTGCCATCAGTTCTACCGAAAGGGACACAGATACGCAGTATTTT; CDR3: CAISSTERDTDTQYF; size: NA; D: NA; V: TRBV10-3; J: TRBJ2-3
DNA: TGCAGCGTTGGCAAACAGGGTAACACCGGGGAGCTGTTTTTT; CDR3: CSVGKQGNTGELFF; size: few; D: NA; V: TRBV29-1; J: TRBJ2-2
DNA: TGCGCCAGCAGCTTAGACTATACGTCGTCAGATACGCAGTATTTT; CDR3: CASSLDYTSSDTQYF; size: NA; D: NA; V: TRBV4-3; J: TRBJ2-3
DNA: TGTGCCAGCAGCTTAGAGTATGGCTCCTATAATTCACCCCTCCACTTT; CDR3: CASSLEYGSYNSPLHF; size: few; D: NA; V: TRBV7-2; J: TRBJ1-6
DNA: TGTGCCAGCAGCTCCACACCAACCTACGAGCAGTACTTC; CDR3: CASSSTPTYEQYF; size: NA; D: NA; V: TRBV7-2; J: TRBJ2-7
DNA: TGTGCCACCGCCGACAGGGAGTTAGAGACCCAGTACTTC; CDR3: CATADRELETQYF; size: NA; D: TRBD1; V: TRBV10-3; J: TRBJ2-5
DNA: TGTGCCAGCAGCTCAGGACAGGGGCGTAAAAATGGCTACACCTTC; CDR3: CASSSGQGRKNGYTF; size: NA; D: TRBD1; V: TRBV7-2; J: TRBJ1-2
DNA: TGTGCCAGCAGACGCGAACATAGCACAGATACGCAGTATTTT; CDR3: CASRREHSTDTQYF; size: few; D: NA; V: TRBV25-1; J: TRBJ2-3